This T cell receptor beta chain was identified in a study of cytomegalovirus exposure and HLA in healthy donors. Study results and caveats: There were 150 to 200 TCR beta chains listed as cytomegalovirus-associated.

TCRdb keeps only in-frame clones here, not all; method: immunoSEQ multiplex PCR. The sample holds 140,000 or so clones, 85% to 90% seen once. The CDR3 runs to 15 residues. The J segment lost 8 bases and the V segment lost 8 bases, leaving 10 bases of the junction unmatched. Germline CDR1 and CDR2: WNHNN and SYGVQD (reference sequence). This clone was seen only once. Its antigen remains unidentified. The origin of this receptor is a woman aged 30 to 39 in good health and CMV-seropositive. The sequenced material came from PBMCs. The rearrangement joins TRBV10-1 to TRBJ2-1, with 12 positions matching TRBD2. This CDR3 reads CASGPGLAGLDEQFF. CDR3 DNA: TGCGCCAGCGGACCCGGACTAGCGGGACTCGATGAGCAGTTCTTC.